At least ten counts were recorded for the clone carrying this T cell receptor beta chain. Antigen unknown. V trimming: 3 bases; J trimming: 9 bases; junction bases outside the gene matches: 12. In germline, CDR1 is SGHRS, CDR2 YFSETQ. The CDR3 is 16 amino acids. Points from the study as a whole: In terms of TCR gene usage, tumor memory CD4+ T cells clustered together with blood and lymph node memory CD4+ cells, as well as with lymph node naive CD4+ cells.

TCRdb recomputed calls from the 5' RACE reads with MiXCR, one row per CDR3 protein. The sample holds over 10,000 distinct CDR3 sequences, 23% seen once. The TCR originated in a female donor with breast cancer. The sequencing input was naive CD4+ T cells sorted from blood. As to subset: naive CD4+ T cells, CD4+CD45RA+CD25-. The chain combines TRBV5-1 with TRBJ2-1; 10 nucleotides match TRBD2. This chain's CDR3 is CASSSTSGTQQGEQFF. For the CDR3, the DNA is TGCGCCAGCAGCTCCACTAGCGGGACACAACAGGGTGAGCAGTTCTTC.